The clone carrying this T cell receptor (beta chain) was seen many times. TCR beta VDJ and CDR3 were profiled, and genomic DNA was the template. A single record per CDR3 protein comes from TCRdb applying MiXCR to the reads. The top ten clones hold under 15% of a sample with around 180,000 distinct CDR3 sequences, about 50% of them seen once. This specimen belongs to a study of CD8+CD57+ T cells in acquired aplastic anemia. In germline, CDR1 is LNHDA, CDR2 SQIVND (reference sequence). The ends were cut back, 3 bases at V and 6 bases at J, with 12 bases in the middle. This CDR3 spans 14 amino acids. Patients selected for sequencing had displayed CD8+CD57+ cell expansion by flow cytometry. Each patient had severe acquired aplastic anemia.

This chain uses TRBV19 with TRBJ1-5; D is perhaps TRBD1 (5 bases). The sample was sorted CD4+, CD8+, or CD8+CD57+ T cells (not recorded which) from PBMCs. This clonotype originated in a human donor with aplastic anemia. The CDR3 sequence is CASSILFGAQPQHF. The CDR3 DNA is TGTGCCAGTAGTATTCTTTTTGGGGCTCAGCCCCAGCATTTT.